Listed here are 25 T cell receptor beta chains from one sample, sequenced in a study of shared clonotypes between healthy human individuals. TCRdb's copy holds only in-frame clones and misses some; the assay was immunoSEQ multiplex PCR. The sample shows over a million clones, about 96% of them seen only once. Sequencing was carried out using naive CD4+ T cells sorted from blood. The subset: CD45RA+ positively selected. All receptors derive from a man younger than 45 in good health.

The rearrangement links TRBV19 to TRBJ2-7; D is unclear. This CDR3 is built from 11 residues. Germline assignment: CDR1 LNHDA and CDR2 SQIVND (reference sequence). Trimming stripped 6 bases from V and 10 bases from J, with 13 bases between. The CDR3 coding sequence is TGTGCCAGTAGCCACGGCAGTCAACAGTACTTC. Translated, it gives CASSHGSQQYF. The full variable domain, its missing parts supplied by reference TRBV19 and TRBJ2-7, is DGGITQSPKYLFRKEGQNVTLSCEQNLNHDAMYWYRQDPGQGLRLIYYSQIVNDFQKGDIAEGYSVSREKKESFPLTVTSAQKNPTAFYLCASSHGSQQYFGPGTRLTVT.

The chain joins TRBV10-1 to TRBJ2-5; D gene unclear. Looked up from germline, CDR1 is WNHNN and CDR2 is SYGVQD (reference sequence). V lost 6 bases and J lost 7, with 18 bases in between. The CDR3 covers 14 residues. In nucleotides, the CDR3 is TGCGCCAGCAGCCCTCGCCAAGGATCTTGGACCCAGTACTTC. Its protein product is CASSPRQGSWTQYF.

The chain employs TRBV28 and TRBJ2-2, with 9 bases fitting TRBD1. Germline-derived CDR1 and CDR2 are MDHEN and SYDVKM. The CDR3 loop spans 16 amino acids. The trim removed 5 bases at V and 2 bases at J, leaving 6 bases unmatched. The CDR3 loop reads CASSPGDRVNTGELFF. The CDR3 coding sequence is TGTGCCAGCAGTCCAGGGGACAGGGTAAACACCGGGGAGCTGTTTTTT.

The chain recombines TRBV5-6 with TRBJ1-1; a possible D gene is TRBD1 (6 bases). Germline V gene sequence: CDR1 SGHDT, CDR2 YYEEEE. V shed 0 bases and J shed 4 bases, with 16 bases lying between them. The CDR3 has 16 residues. The CDR3: CASSLVLPHRATEAFF. CDR3 in DNA: TGTGCCAGCAGCTTGGTCTTACCCCACAGGGCCACTGAAGCTTTCTTT.

The rearrangement links TRBV7-9 to TRBJ2-7; D remains unclear. Per the germline V gene, CDR1 is SEHNR and CDR2 is FQNEAQ (reference sequence). The CDR3 totals 12 residues. The ends were cut back, 3 bases at V and 4 bases at J, with 7 bases in the middle. Written as DNA, the CDR3 is TGTGCCAGCAGCTTCTTTTCGTACGAGCAGTACTTC. It codes for CASSFFSYEQYF.

The rearrangement links TRBV5-8 to TRBJ2-1, with 9 bases identical to TRBD1. CDR1 and CDR2 from the germline V gene are SGHTS and YDEGEE. This CDR3 contains 14 residues. V was pared by 5 bases and J by 8 bases, with 8 bases of the junction left unmatched. CDR3 in amino acids: CASRGRDRVHEQFF. CDR3 coding DNA: TGTGCCAGCAGAGGCCGGGACAGGGTCCATGAGCAGTTCTTC.

The chain joins TRBV2 to TRBJ1-1, with D unclear. Looked up from germline, CDR1 is SNHLY and CDR2 is FYNNEI. The CDR3 is 15 residues long. V shed 4 bases and J shed 7 bases, with 19 bases lying between them. The CDR3 loop reads CASSVGRSSAGEAFF. DNA of the CDR3: TGTGCCAGCAGTGTCGGCAGGTCCTCCGCGGGTGAAGCTTTCTTT.

This rearrangement joins TRBV2 to TRBJ2-1; 9 bases match TRBD1. The length of the CDR3 is 14 residues. Germline V CDR1 and CDR2: SNHLY, FYNNEI. The V gene end was trimmed by 6 bases and the J gene end by 4 bases; junction bases not matched to a gene: 4. CDR3 loop: CASSPGTGYNEQFF. The CDR3 nucleotides are TGTGCCAGCAGCCCCGGGACAGGGTACAATGAGCAGTTCTTC. The entire variable domain, with the rest obtained from reference TRBV2 and TRBJ2-1, is as follows: EPEVTQTPSHQVTQMGQEVILRCVPISNHLYFYWYRQILGQKVEFLVSFYNNEISEKSEIFDDQFSVERPDGSNFTLKIRSTKLEDSAMYFCASSPGTGYNEQFFGPGTRLTVL.

In this sample, this clone turned up once. The rearrangement joins TRBV18 to TRBJ2-5; D is ambiguous. Deletions cut 3 bases from V and 7 bases from J, with 9 bases between. CDR1 is KGHSH and CDR2 is LQKENI in the germline V gene. This CDR3 has 12 residues. In nucleotides, the CDR3 is TGTGCCAGCTCACCGAAAATAGGGACCCAGTACTTC. It specifies CASSPKIGTQYF. Supplemented by reference TRBV18 and TRBJ2-5, the full variable domain reads NAGVMQNPRHLVRRRGQEARLRCSPMKGHSHVYWYRQLPEEGLKFMVYLQKENIIDESGMPKERFSAEFPKEGPSILRIQQVVRGDSAAYFCASSPKIGTQYFGPGTRLLVL.

The chain combines TRBV2 with TRBJ1-1, with D possibly matching TRBD1 (5 bases). Germline values: CDR1 SNHLY, CDR2 FYNNEI. Deletions cut 6 bases from V and 3 bases from J, with 11 bases between. The CDR3 has 13 amino acids. CDR3 in DNA: TGTGCCAGCAGGCTGCAGGGCGACACTGAAGCTTTCTTT. Encoded protein: CASRLQGDTEAFF. The full variable domain, in which reference TRBV2 and TRBJ1-1 provide the parts outside the CDR3, is EPEVTQTPSHQVTQMGQEVILRCVPISNHLYFYWYRQILGQKVEFLVSFYNNEISEKSEIFDDQFSVERPDGSNFTLKIRSTKLEDSAMYFCASRLQGDTEAFFGQGTRLTVV.

This chain uses TRBV11-3 with TRBJ2-5, with TRBD2 identical over 7 bases. CDR1 and CDR2 from the germline V gene are SGHNT and YENEEA. The length of the CDR3 is 14 residues. Trimming at V came to 0 bases and at J to 3 bases, leaving 1 base not matched to a gene. The CDR3 nucleotides are TGTGCCAGCAGCTTAGAGGGGACTAAAGAGACCCAGTACTTC. Amino acids: CASSLEGTKETQYF. Complete variable domain (other parts from reference TRBV11-3 and TRBJ2-5): EAGVVQSPRYKIIEKKQPVAFWCNPISGHNTLYWYLQNLGQGPELLIRYENEEAVDDSQLPKDRFSAERLKGVDSTLKIQPAELGDSAVYLCASSLEGTKETQYFGPGTRLLVL.

This rearrangement joins TRBV10-3 to TRBJ1-3; possible D gene TRBD1, 6 bases. Germline CDR1 reads ENHRY; CDR2 reads SYGVKD. The germline V and J ends were trimmed by 10 bases and 2 bases, with 15 bases remaining between them. CDR3 length: 14 amino acids. CDR3 sequence: CATLGQPPGNTIYF. The CDR3 coding sequence is TGTGCCACCCTAGGACAGCCACCTGGAAACACCATATATTTT.

The rearrangement links TRBV6-1 to TRBJ2-1, with 10 bases that match TRBD2. With 6 bases clipped from V and 7 bases from J, the junction kept 3 bases outside the gene matches. The CDR3 loop spans 13 amino acids. Germline V gives CDR1 MNHNS, CDR2 SASEGT. The CDR3 loop is CASRDSGGNEQFF. The DNA of the CDR3 is TGTGCCAGCAGAGATAGCGGGGGGAATGAGCAGTTCTTC.

In regard to this clone: The sample carries other DNA sequences with the same CDR3. The chain carries TRBV9 and TRBJ1-1, with D unresolved. V was pared by 0 bases and J by 1 base, with 4 bases between. The CDR3 runs to 13 residues. The germline CDR1 and CDR2 sequences are SGDLS and YYNGEE. CDR3 DNA: TGTGCCAGCAGCGTAGGAACGAACACTGAAGCTTTCTTT. Translation gives CASSVGTNTEAFF.

This clone was detected once. V usage is TRBV28 and J usage is TRBJ2-7; 7 positions agree with TRBD2. Germline V lookup: CDR1 MDHEN, CDR2 SYDVKM. V lost 6 bases and J lost 3; bases outside the gene matches: 14. This CDR3 spans 16 amino acids. CDR3 DNA sequence: TGTGCCAGCAGCCCTTCGGGGACTACTATATACTACGAGCAGTACTTC. It specifies CASSPSGTTIYYEQYF. Full variable domain (outside the CDR3, taken from reference TRBV28 and TRBJ2-7): DVKVTQSSRYLVKRTGEKVFLECVQDMDHENMFWYRQDPGLGLRLIYFSYDVKMKEKGDIPEGYSVSREKKERFSLILESASTNQTSMYLCASSPSGTTIYYEQYFGPGTRLTVT.

The rearrangement uses TRBV19 and TRBJ2-1; D may be TRBD2 (6 bases). V was trimmed by 3 bases and J by 4 bases, leaving 10 bases between them. Germline V gene lookup returns CDR1 LNHDA and CDR2 SQIVND (reference sequence). The CDR3 loop spans 14 amino acids. CDR3 protein: CASSISSGYNEQFF. CDR3 coding DNA: TGTGCCAGTAGTATTTCAAGCGGGTACAATGAGCAGTTCTTC. Based on the CDR3 plus reference TRBV19 and TRBJ2-1, the full variable domain is DGGITQSPKYLFRKEGQNVTLSCEQNLNHDAMYWYRQDPGQGLRLIYYSQIVNDFQKGDIAEGYSVSREKKESFPLTVTSAQKNPTAFYLCASSISSGYNEQFFGPGTRLTVL.

This clone was observed a single time. The chain employs TRBV5-6 and TRBJ1-1; 8 nucleotides line up with TRBD1. With V trimmed by 4 bases and J by 4 bases, 9 bases remained unmatched. The length of the CDR3 is 15 residues. From germline, CDR1 is SGHDT and CDR2 YYEEEE. The CDR3 region is CASSRPDRVSTEAFF. As DNA, the CDR3 is TGTGCCAGCAGCCGACCGGACAGGGTGAGCACTGAAGCTTTCTTT.

The chain uses TRBV18 and TRBJ1-1; 7 nucleotides align to TRBD1. The CDR3 covers 15 residues. J was trimmed by 0 bases and V by 5 bases; bases with no gene match: 6. Germline V gene lookup returns CDR1 KGHSH and CDR2 LQKENI. This CDR3 is CASSVLDRLNTEAFF. The CDR3 DNA sequence: TGTGCCAGCTCAGTCTTGGACAGGTTGAACACTGAAGCTTTCTTT.

This clone was observed once. The sample has other DNA sequences that encode this CDR3 too. The chain joins TRBV6-5 to TRBJ1-2, with D perhaps TRBD1 (5 bases). Germline V gives CDR1 MNHEY, CDR2 SVGAGI. Trimming pared 0 bases from V and 2 bases from J, leaving 7 bases between. This CDR3 has 14 residues. The CDR3 loop is CASSYSGQNYGYTF. CDR3 DNA: TGTGCCAGCAGTTACTCGGGGCAAAACTATGGCTACACCTTC.

In DNA, the CDR3 is TGTGCCACCAGCAGGGCCGGGGGGCGAGGAGAAAAACTGTTTTTT. Encoded protein: CATSRAGGRGEKLFF. The V and J genes are TRBV15 and TRBJ1-4, with D possibly TRBD1 on 6 matching bases. V lost 3 bases and J 8 bases, leaving 16 bases between the germline ends. Germline V CDR1 and CDR2: LNHNV, YYDKDF (reference sequence). This CDR3 has 15 residues.

As for this clone: Different DNA sequences within this sample yield the same CDR3. The chain joins TRBV5-1 to TRBJ2-5; 8 nucleotides match TRBD1. This CDR3 is 14 amino acids long. Losses at the gene ends were 3 bases for V and 3 bases for J; bases not matched to a gene: 4. From germline, CDR1 is SGHRS and CDR2 YFSETQ. CDR3 region: CASSSGQGEETQYF. The CDR3 nucleotides are TGCGCCAGCAGCTCTGGACAGGGTGAAGAGACCCAGTACTTC.

The genes are TRBV30 and TRBJ2-7; perhaps D is TRBD1 or TRBD2 (5 bases each). With 5 bases removed from V and 9 bases from J, the gap between germline ends came to 17 bases. Germline V lookup: CDR1 GTSNPN, CDR2 SVGIG (reference sequence). The length of the CDR3 is 12 residues. CDR3 in amino acids: CAWSDGAKGQYF. DNA of the CDR3: TGTGCCTGGTCGGACGGGGCTAAAGGGCAGTACTTC.

The rearrangement joins TRBV5-4 to TRBJ2-5; D may be TRBD1 or TRBD2 (6 bases each). Germline-derived CDR1 and CDR2 are SGHNT and YYREEE (reference sequence). There are 14 residues in the CDR3. V dropped 0 bases and J dropped 5 bases, with 11 bases sitting between them. In DNA, the CDR3 is TGTGCCAGCAGCTTGGAGGGGGGCAGGGAGACCCAGTACTTC. Translation: CASSLEGGRETQYF.

V gene TRBV18 combines with J gene TRBJ2-5; D is unclear. V was trimmed by 6 bases and J by 5 bases, leaving 13 bases between them. CDR3 size: 13 residues. The germline CDR1 and CDR2 sequences are KGHSH and LQKENI. The CDR3 bases are TGTGCCAGCTCGCCGGTAGGGCATGAGACCCAGTACTTC. Translated, it gives CASSPVGHETQYF.

This clone has only one observation. The gene calls are TRBV2 and TRBJ2-5; no clear D. V was trimmed by 6 bases and J by 4 bases, leaving 18 bases between them. The CDR3 totals 15 residues. The germline CDR1 and CDR2 sequences are SNHLY and FYNNEI. As DNA, the CDR3 is TGTGCCAGCAGAGCCTCTCGGACGGGCGCAGAGACCCAGTACTTC. The encoded protein is CASRASRTGAETQYF. Drawing the rest from reference TRBV2 and TRBJ2-5, the complete variable domain is EPEVTQTPSHQVTQMGQEVILRCVPISNHLYFYWYRQILGQKVEFLVSFYNNEISEKSEIFDDQFSVERPDGSNFTLKIRSTKLEDSAMYFCASRASRTGAETQYFGPGTRLLVL.